These T cell receptor beta chains were read from a single sample in a study of shared T cell receptors in the human thymus. Produced via immunoSEQ multiplex PCR; TCRdb's table is partial and in-frame only. The repertoire includes 550,000 to 800,000 clones, approximately 85% of them detected once, and 0.0095% to 0.011% sits in the top ten. These same records also appear under a second study, on human thymus T cells.

The specimen sequenced was thymocytes. These receptors originate from a girl in the first two years of life with a congenital heart defect. The CDR3 runs from the conserved cysteine through the conserved F or W. The order of the fields is J gene, D gene, clone size, V gene, CDR3 DNA, CDR3 protein. A D gene is named only where the DNA matches it firmly. Part of the rows lack a size; the others show once, few, many or a class for expanded clones.

TRBJ1-6	TRBD1	.	TRBV6-5	TGTGCCAGCAGTAAAAACCCCCGGGACAGGTTAATCTTT	CASSKNPRDRLIF
TRBJ1-1	.	.	TRBV7-2	TGTGCCAGCAGCCTCAAACCCCTAGGAGGGATGGAGGGAGCTTTCTTT	CASSLKPLGGMEGAFF
TRBJ2-2	TRBD1	.	TRBV5-4	TGTGCCAGCAGCTTAAGGACAGGGGGCCCTAACACCGGGGAGCTGTTTTTT	CASSLRTGGPNTGELFF
TRBJ1-6	.	.	TRBV5-4	TGTGCCAGCAGCTTGGCCAGGGAAGGGGAGGATTCACCCCTCCACTTT	CASSLAREGEDSPLHF
TRBJ2-2	.	.	TRBV2	TGTGCCAGCAGTGAGCGAAGCTCGAACACCGGGGAGCTGTTTTTT	CASSERSSNTGELFF
TRBJ2-1	TRBD1	.	TRBV10-2	TGCGCCAGCAGGCCTCCGGGACAGGGGAATGAGCAGTTCTTC	CASRPPGQGNEQFF
TRBJ2-1	.	.	TRBV4-3	TGCGCCAGCAGCCGTGATGGAGGCAGTGAGCAGTTCTTC	CASSRDGGSEQFF
TRBJ2-4	.	.	TRBV29-1	TGCAGCGTTGAGAGGGTAGCGGCCAAAAACATTCAGTACTTC	CSVERVAAKNIQYF
TRBJ1-1	TRBD1	few	TRBV6-1	TGTGCCAGCAGTGGTGCCAGGGGGCCCCCTTTGAACACTGAAGCTTTCTTT	CASSGARGPPLNTEAFF
TRBJ1-1	TRBD1	.	TRBV7-4	TGTGCCGGAGCGGGGACAGGGGGATTGACGAACACTGAAGCTTTCTTT	CAGAGTGGLTNTEAFF
TRBJ2-7	.	.	TRBV5-1	TGCGCCAGCAGCTTAAGCCCTATTTACGAGCAGTACTTC	CASSLSPIYEQYF
TRBJ2-1	TRBD2	.	TRBV27	TGTGCCAGCAGCCGCCGCCCGGGACTAGGGGGCAATGAGCAGTTCTTC	CASSRRPGLGGNEQFF
TRBJ1-1	.	.	TRBV25-1	TGTGCCAGCAGTGGAGGCCCGGAGCTGAACACTGAAGCTTTCTTT	CASSGGPELNTEAFF
TRBJ2-6	.	.	TRBV18	TGTGCCAGCTCACCGGAACAGGAGTCCTCCTCTGGGGCCAACGTCCTGACTTTC	CASSPEQESSSGANVLTF
TRBJ1-2	.	.	TRBV11-1	TGTGCCAGCAGCAATATTGGACAGAAAGCTAACTATGGCTACACCTTC	CASSNIGQKANYGYTF
TRBJ1-2	.	.	TRBV29-1	TGCAGCGTTGAAGGACGGGGAGTTAACGGCTACACCTTC	CSVEGRGVNGYTF
TRBJ2-3	TRBD1	.	TRBV14	TGTGCCAGCAGCCCGGACAGGGCAGGGTGGTGGTCTGGTTCTGCTAGCACAGATACGCAGTATTTT	CASSPDRAGWWSGSASTDTQYF
TRBJ1-1	.	.	TRBV5-4	TGTGCCAGCAGCTTGGACAGACCCGCGGGCACTGAAGCTTTCTTT	CASSLDRPAGTEAFF
TRBJ2-3	TRBD2	.	TRBV4-3	TGCGCCAGCAGCCAAGTTAGCGGGGGGCGGGAGGATACGCAGTATTTT	CASSQVSGGREDTQYF
TRBJ2-1	TRBD2	.	TRBV5-1	TGCGCCAGCAGCTTTTTGACTAGCGGGGGGCACAATGAGCAGTTCTTC	CASSFLTSGGHNEQFF
TRBJ2-5	TRBD2	.	TRBV5-1	TGCGCCAGCAGCCGGCCTAGCGGGGGGGAGACCCAGTACTTC	CASSRPSGGETQYF
TRBJ1-2	TRBD1	.	TRBV27	TGTGCCAGCAGAACCGGGACAGGGGATAACTATGGCTACACCTTC	CASRTGTGDNYGYTF
TRBJ1-1	TRBD1	.	TRBV6-5	TGTGCCAGCAGACCCGACAGGGGCGCGGTTGAAGCTTTCTTT	CASRPDRGAVEAFF
TRBJ2-7	.	.	TRBV19	TGTGCCAGTGTAAAATATGAGGGCTACGAGCAGTACTTC	CASVKYEGYEQYF
TRBJ1-2	TRBD1	.	TRBV5-4	TGTGCCAGCAGCTCGGGACAGGGCATCCTTAGTTTAAACTATGGCTACACCTTC	CASSSGQGILSLNYGYTF
TRBJ2-7	TRBD1	once	TRBV6-5	TGTGCCAGCAGTCCCTCGACAGGGGCTTCCTACGAGCAGTACTTC	CASSPSTGASYEQYF
TRBJ2-7	.	.	TRBV19	TGTGCCAGTAGCGACAGCTCCTACGAGCAGTACTTC	CASSDSSYEQYF
TRBJ2-3	TRBD2	.	TRBV25-1	TGTGCCAGCACTACTATAAGGGCGGGAGGGCCAGATACGCAGTATTTT	CASTTIRAGGPDTQYF
TRBJ1-5	.	.	TRBV27	TGTGCCAGCAGTTTAATAATCTCAGGGGGCAATCAGCCCCAGCATTTT	CASSLIISGGNQPQHF
TRBJ1-2	TRBD1	.	TRBV14	TGTGCCAGCAGCCAAACGGACAGGGACCGCTTCTATGGCTACACCTTC	CASSQTDRDRFYGYTF
TRBJ2-5	TRBD2	once	TRBV13	TGTGCCAGCAGCCTGGTAGCGGGAGGGCAAGAGACCCAGTACTTC	CASSLVAGGQETQYF
TRBJ2-7	TRBD1	.	TRBV6-1	TGTGCCAGCAGTGAACGGACAGGCGTCGCTGAGTACTTC	CASSERTGVAEYF
TRBJ1-2	.	.	TRBV12-5	TGTGCTAGTGGTTTGGTATCAGGAAGGGGGTCTTCCCTCTATGGCTACACCTTC	CASGLVSGRGSSLYGYTF
TRBJ1-6	.	.	TRBV5-6	TGTGCCAGCAGCTTGGAGGGAGTGGAGGAGGCCCCGGATAATTCACCCCTCCACTTT	CASSLEGVEEAPDNSPLHF
TRBJ1-1	TRBD1	.	TRBV15	TGTGCCACCAGCGACAGGGGGCCTGAAGCTTTCTTT	CATSDRGPEAFF
TRBJ1-5	.	.	TRBV2	TGTGCCAGCAGTGAGACGGGGGAGCCCCAGCATTTT	CASSETGEPQHF
TRBJ2-1	.	.	TRBV5-4	TGTGCCAGCAGCTTGGCGATTAGCTCCTACAATGAGCAGTTCTTC	CASSLAISSYNEQFF
TRBJ1-5	.	.	TRBV23-1	TGCGCCAGCAGTCAATCCCGACAGCACAATCAGCCCCAGCATTTT	CASSQSRQHNQPQHF
TRBJ2-2	TRBD1	.	TRBV9	TGTGCCAGCAGCGTAGGGGGACAGACGAACACCGGGGAGCTGTTTTTT	CASSVGGQTNTGELFF
TRBJ1-1	TRBD1	.	TRBV14	TGTGCCAGCAGCAAAGATCTAGGGACAGGGGGCGCGGCAGGGGCTGAAGCTTTCTTT	CASSKDLGTGGAAGAEAFF
TRBJ1-5	.	.	TRBV25-1	TGTGCCAGCAGTGATTACGGGATTCGTGGTCAGCCCCAGCATTTT	CASSDYGIRGQPQHF
TRBJ1-5	.	.	TRBV6-5	TGTGCCAGCAGTCCTATCAACTATCAGCCCCAGCATTTT	CASSPINYQPQHF
TRBJ2-5	TRBD2	few	TRBV9	TGTGCCAGCAGCGTAGGGGACCGGGTTGGACTAGCGGATCAAGAGACCCAGTACTTC	CASSVGDRVGLADQETQYF
TRBJ1-4	.	.	TRBV7-6	TGTGCCAGCAGCTTAGCGCCTGGCACCGCTCAGACATCAACTAATGAAAAACTGTTTTTT	CASSLAPGTAQTSTNEKLFF
TRBJ1-6	.	few	TRBV2	TGTGCGACAGGAAATTCACCCCTCCACTTT	CATGNSPLHF
TRBJ1-5	.	.	TRBV27	TGTTCACCAGCCGGAGGGGTCGGGAATCAGCCCCAGCATTTT	CSPAGGVGNQPQHF
TRBJ2-1	TRBD1	.	TRBV7-2	TGTGCCAGCAGCTTCGGGCCCCATCAAGACAGGGGGGGGAATGAGCAGTTCTTC	CASSFGPHQDRGGNEQFF
TRBJ1-3	TRBD1	.	TRBV9	TGTGCCAGCAGCCCCCACGCGGACAGGGGAAACACCATATATTTT	CASSPHADRGNTIYF
TRBJ1-1	TRBD1	.	TRBV14	TGTGCCAGCAGCCAAGATTGGGACAGGTCAGGGAACACTGAAGCTTTCTTT	CASSQDWDRSGNTEAFF